This TCR beta chain was identified in a study of PD-1 blockade in classical Hodgkin lymphoma (dated by TCRdb to the early 2020s). Context from the whole study: Nivolumab dosing was 3 mg/kg intravenously every 2 weeks, continuing until either disease progression or unacceptable toxicity. The study used TCR beta sequencing and CyTOF to define a peripheral blood immune signature of response to PD-1 blockade in classical Hodgkin lymphoma.

The Qiagen DNeasy kit was used to extract genomic DNA both from unsorted PBMCs and from the negatively selected CD4+ and CD8+ fractions. Using primers that anneal to V and J segments, immunoSEQ multiplex PCR amplified the TCR beta CDR3 regions. Amplification bias was minimized using a synthetic immune receptor repertoire, and residual bias was removed computationally after sequencing. The authors' analysis ran thus. Repertoire diversity was quantified as the Shannon entropy index using custom Python scripts. Unsorted, CD4+ and CD8+ repertoires were examined separately, except in combined analyses, for which CD4+ and CD8+ sequences were merged in silico. Clonal expansion was defined as at least a 2-fold frequency increase after treatment relative to C1D1, with a pseudocount of 0.5 for undetected baseline clones. Singleton clones were defined as clones with 0 or 1 copy at C1D1, and non-singleton clones were defined as clones with 2 or more copies. Clones expanded in unsorted samples were annotated as CD4+, CD8+ or unknown by matching protein sequences in sorted samples from the same patient. Wilcoxon tests on paired samples were used to test diversity changes from C1D1 to C4D1. Imported from immuneACCESS, the table was reduced by TCRdb to in-frame sequences with V and J called. These copies leave out some clones; in studies compared against another copy, an unresolved V gene accounts for under half, and the cause of the remainder is not known. That table supplies the V and J calls and clone size; D and trimming were determined from the DNA. The sample table holds 1,500 to 2,000 clones, of which 86% were seen once. Together, the top ten hold approximately 1.5% of the sample.

General conclusions and limits of the study: Trial patients with a complete response had baseline diversity similar to that of newly diagnosed patients, while partial responders and progressors had significantly lower diversity. The study was restricted to a single clinical trial cohort, and the causes of repertoire differences, possibly disease activity or prior therapy, were left undefined. Diversity was lower in patients who began nivolumab less than 1 year after ASCT, so these patients were left out of later analyses to avoid confounding by immune reconstitution. CD4+ but not CD8+ TCR diversity rose significantly by C4D1 (p=0.0027 vs p=0.16), most apparent in complete responders (p=0.02). Newly diagnosed patients were reported to have lower baseline TCR diversity than healthy donors, and relapsed/refractory patients were reported to have lower baseline TCR diversity still.

The junction shows trimming of 3 bases on V and 3 bases on J, plus 12 bases between the germline ends. Looking up the germline V gene (reference sequence) yields CDR1 GTSNPN and CDR2 SVGIG. The CDR3 runs 13 residues from the cysteine to the phenylalanine. Only the CDR3 DNA stays, 39 bases, in frame from base 1. In the case of this clone: Its binding antigen is unknown. Base qualities are not provided; no much larger clone lies one nucleotide away.

What this sample's time point label stands for: cycle 1 day 1 (C1D1), immediately before nivolumab initiation. Relapse after autologous stem cell transplantation had occurred in all trial patients, and cohorts A, B and C were distinguished by prior brentuximab vedotin exposure. Using a Miltenyi CD4+ T cell isolation kit, CD4+ T cells were purified from thawed PBMCs through magnetic negative selection. The trial cohort comprised 60 or so patients with relapsed/refractory classical Hodgkin lymphoma whose best overall responses were complete response, partial response or progressive disease. Trial patients were treated with single-agent nivolumab in the multi-cohort phase II CheckMate 205 trial. An independent review committee assessed best overall response by applying the 2007 International Working Group response criteria. PBMCs from the trial were collected at three points: immediately before nivolumab initiation (C1D1), and during therapy at cycle 2 day 1 and cycle 4 day 1. Peripheral blood was collected in 8 mL Vacutainer Cell Preparation Tubes, from which PBMCs were isolated by centrifugation and then cryopreserved. Purified CD4+ and CD8+ fractions were prepared only for cases in which an additional PBMC sample was available. Magnetically labelled cells were removed on LS columns in a quadroMACS separator, and the flow-through was retained as the purified fraction.

The TCR originated in a human donor with classical Hodgkin lymphoma. The specimen was CD4+ T cells from blood, collected at baseline. The chain uses TRBV30 and TRBJ2-7, with no D gene named confidently. The base sequence is TGTGCCTGGAGGGTCGGATTTAACTACGAGCAGTACTTC. It translates as CAWRVGFNYEQYF.